The text below deals with one TCR beta chain. The data stem from a study of blood T cell repertoires in COVID-19. For the study at large: Italy, Spain and the United States were the sources of the convalescent and acute COVID-19 samples. Sources were T cells, B-cell-depleted T cells, or PBMCs; the material itself was cDNA or gDNA.

This CDR3 has 17 residues. V dropped 4 bases and J dropped 3; count of bases not matched to a gene: 11. From germline, CDR1 is SGHNT and CDR2 YYREEE (reference sequence). As originally analysed: Amplified reference gene primers provided the basis for estimating nucleated cell counts. TCRdb's copy holds only in-frame clones and misses some; the assay was immunoSEQ multiplex PCR. The V and J calls and clone size come from that table; D and trimming were worked out from the DNA. The sample contains around 72,000 clones, 82% of which appear only once. The specimen sequenced was peripheral blood. This sequence was found in a human donor in a cohort sampled during active COVID-19. The chain is built from TRBV5-4 and TRBJ1-1; 11 bases are shared with TRBD1. The DNA of the CDR3 is TGTGCCAGCAGCCTGGACAGGGGGCTCGTTAAAGACACTGAAGCTTTCTTT. Protein: CASSLDRGLVKDTEAFF.